This T cell receptor (beta chain) is drawn from a study of vaccination effects on CD4 cells after COVID-19 (dated by TCRdb to 2022 to 2024). Regarding the complete study: Participants received two doses of either the BNT162b2 or the mRNA-1273 mRNA SARS-CoV-2 vaccine. SARS-CoV-2 spike-specific CD4+ TCR repertoires from before and after mRNA vaccination were compared in COVID-19 convalescent patients and in infection-naive vaccine recipients. Altogether, 10 COVID-19 convalescent patients and a handful of SARS-CoV-2-naive healthy vaccine recipients made up the full study. In the study, cultures from other donors were sequenced using the Oncomine TCR Beta short-read assay on an Illumina iSeq 100.

The investigation overall reported the following: Among healthy vaccine recipients, nearly all vaccine-induced clones were SARS-CoV-2 mono-reactive, and only 1 of 255 was cross-reactive with common cold coronaviruses. Only a small number of convalescent patients were included, and no early post-infection timepoints were available, which limited the study. Both infection-induced and vaccine-induced clones contracted markedly at late post-vaccination timepoints, which is consistent with waning T cell responses.

As regards this clone: Its binding antigen is unknown. Base-call qualities are not available, and no considerably larger clone is one nucleotide away.

Libraries came from the immunoSEQ multiplex PCR assay. TCR beta CDR3 sequencing was performed on DNA from the cultured, isolated CD4+ T cells. In the paper's pipeline: Non-productive TCR sequences were removed and reads were trimmed to the CDR3 region, keeping CDR3s of at least 7 amino acids. The MANAFEST web app was used to pick out antigen-specific clonotypes by comparing their expansion in peptide wells with that in reference cultures. To be called positive, a clone needed expansion at FDR<0.05 compared with the reference and with all other wells, an odds ratio greater than 5, and a frequency greater than 0.1% in two replicate wells. Cross-reactive clonotypes were defined as significantly expanded in SARS-CoV-2 spike wells and in at least one common cold coronavirus spike condition. Levenshtein distance calculated with the stringdist R package was used to assess CDR3 similarity, and unrooted trees were constructed with ape in R 3.6.1. TCRdb holds this immuneACCESS table with in-frame rearrangements only. Some clones are missing; in checked studies, unresolved V genes explain under half, and the rest has no known cause. D and trimming come from the DNA, and the V and J calls and clone size come from that table. For this sample the table gives 65,000 or so clones, of which 60% to 80% were detected only once. The biggest ten clones account for around 2.7% of the sample.

The ViraFEST assay stimulated PBMC with viral peptide pools and then used TCR sequencing to identify antigen-specific CD4+ T cell clonotypes by expansion. After more than nine days of culture, CD4+ T cells were isolated with the EasySep CD4+ T cell isolation kit. None of the healthy vaccine recipients had a prior SARS-CoV-2 infection, which was confirmed by nucleocapsid antibody tests that came back negative both before and after vaccination. Each well held two million PBMC cultured in IMDM containing roughly 5.1% human AB serum, about 10 IU/ml IL-2 and gentamicin, along with about 9.5 ug/ml peptides. On days 3 and 7, half of the culture medium was replaced with fresh IL-2-containing medium. Unless otherwise noted, each peptide stimulation condition was cultured in triplicate wells. PBMC were separated from whole blood using Ficoll-Paque Plus gradient centrifugation and were then either cryopreserved at -140C or used fresh. Overlapping peptide pools spanned the spike proteins of SARS-CoV-2 and the common cold coronaviruses HCoV-NL63, HCoV-OC43 and HCoV-229E. The QIAamp micro DNA kit was used to extract genomic DNA from the cultured CD4+ T cells.

Compared with germline, V lacks 5 bases and J lacks 4 bases; bases without a gene match: 8. The germline V gene specifies MRHNA as CDR1 and SNTAGT as CDR2. The CDR3 runs 15 residues from the cysteine to the phenylalanine. The only DNA kept is the CDR3, 45 bases in frame from the first base. This clonotype was sampled from a human donor who received a COVID-19 vaccine. The sequenced sample was CD4+ T cells from PBMCs cultured with HCoV-NL63 spike peptides, obtained before COVID-19 vaccination. Taken with the paper, the label for cell subset or site translates to: HCoV-NL63 spike overlapping peptide pool stimulation. The chain couples TRBV6-4 to TRBJ2-1, with 7 middle bases fitting TRBD2. The DNA sequence is given as TGTGCCAGCAGTCTCGGCAGCGGGGCATACAATGAGCAGTTCTTC. It translates as CASSLGSGAYNEQFF.